A selection of T cell receptor beta chains follows, all from one sample in a study of blood T cells in healthy people across ages. TCRdb itself ran the 5' RACE reads through MiXCR, one entry per CDR3 protein. The sample has about a million distinct CDR3 sequences; about 48% are singletons. Sequenced sample: blood. The receptors derive from a young man in good health. Both conserved end residues are part of each CDR3. A D gene is named only where the DNA matches it firmly. A row's size may be missing; if present it is once, few, many or a size class.

CDR3 DNA: TGTGCCAGCAGCCCGCCGGGCGAGTATGGCTACACCTTC
CDR3 protein: CASSPPGEYGYTF
V gene: TRBV7-9
clone size: -
D gene: -
J gene: TRBJ1-2

CDR3 DNA: TGTGCCAGCAGCCGCGCCGGGACTAAAGAGACCCAGTACTTC
CDR3 protein: CASSRAGTKETQYF
V gene: TRBV6-5
clone size: few
D gene: TRBD2
J gene: TRBJ2-5

CDR3 DNA: TGCGCCAGCAGATTGTCGGCAGGGGAAACTAACTATGGCTACACCTTC
CDR3 protein: CASRLSAGETNYGYTF
V gene: TRBV5-1
clone size: few
D gene: -
J gene: TRBJ1-2

CDR3 DNA: TGCAGCGTTGGGCGGACAGCTAAAGAGACCCAGTACTTC
CDR3 protein: CSVGRTAKETQYF
V gene: TRBV29-1
clone size: -
D gene: -
J gene: TRBJ2-5

CDR3 DNA: TGTGCCATCAGTGAGTTAGGTACAGGGGAATCACCCCTCCACTTT
CDR3 protein: CAISELGTGESPLHF
V gene: TRBV10-3
clone size: -
D gene: TRBD1
J gene: TRBJ1-6

CDR3 DNA: TGTGCCAGCAGCACATACGGGACCAGCAATTCACCCCTCCACTTT
CDR3 protein: CASSTYGTSNSPLHF
V gene: TRBV7-3
clone size: once
D gene: -
J gene: TRBJ1-6

CDR3 DNA: TGTGCCAGCAGCTCCCCAGGGGGCCAAACAGATACGCAGTATTTT
CDR3 protein: CASSSPGGQTDTQYF
V gene: TRBV7-8
clone size: few
D gene: TRBD1
J gene: TRBJ2-3

CDR3 DNA: TGTGCTAGTGGTTTGACAGGGGGCGCGAATCCCTATAATTCACCCCTCCACTTT
CDR3 protein: CASGLTGGANPYNSPLHF
V gene: TRBV12-5
clone size: once
D gene: TRBD1
J gene: TRBJ1-6

CDR3 DNA: TGTGCCACCAGCAGAGACAGGGGGTTGAGCAATCAGCCCCAGCATTTT
CDR3 protein: CATSRDRGLSNQPQHF
V gene: TRBV15
clone size: -
D gene: TRBD1
J gene: TRBJ1-5

CDR3 DNA: TGTGCCAGCAGCCAAGTGACTAGCGGGGGCGCAGATACGCAGTATTTT
CDR3 protein: CASSQVTSGGADTQYF
V gene: TRBV4-2
clone size: -
D gene: TRBD2
J gene: TRBJ2-3

CDR3 DNA: TGTGCCAGCAGTGAAATATTGGGAGTGGGAGAGACCCAGTACTTC
CDR3 protein: CASSEILGVGETQYF
V gene: TRBV25-1
clone size: once
D gene: -
J gene: TRBJ2-5

CDR3 DNA: TGTGCCACCTTAAGATATAATTCACCCCTCCACTTT
CDR3 protein: CATLRYNSPLHF
V gene: TRBV28
clone size: many
D gene: -
J gene: TRBJ1-6